Below are 10 T cell receptor beta chains sequenced from a single sample in a study of blood T cells in healthy people across ages. Primed by a sample-barcoded 5' primer and a J-beta primer mix, a second PCR proceeded for about 6 to 12 cycles. MiXCR, run by TCRdb on the 5' RACE reads, gives a single entry per CDR3 protein. The table records nearly 800,000 distinct CDR3 sequences, about 61% of them present only once. The sample comprised blood. The receptors here all came from a man aged 40-49 years in good health.

This chain connects TRBV28 to TRBJ1-2; D is possibly TRBD1 (6 bases). CDR1 is MDHEN, CDR2 SYDVKM, per germline. V was pared by 6 bases and J by 4 bases, with 21 bases between. The CDR3 totals 16 residues. CDR3 sequence reads: CASSTRTVGPIYGYTF. CDR3 DNA sequence: TGTGCCAGCAGCACAAGGACAGTCGGGCCTATCTATGGCTACACCTTC.

This clonotype was counted between two and nine times. This chain joins TRBV10-3 and TRBJ2-5; D is ambiguous. The CDR3 spans 11 residues. The V end was cut by 2 bases, the J end by 6 bases, with 4 bases between. Germline lookup yields CDR1 ENHRY and CDR2 SYGVKD. In nucleotides, the CDR3 is TGTGCCATCAGTGAGACGAAGACCCAGTACTTC. This translates into CAISETKTQYF.

The rearrangement joins TRBV5-1 to TRBJ2-7, with D unresolved. From germline, CDR1 is SGHRS and CDR2 YFSETQ. With 0 bases removed from V and 3 bases from J, the gap between germline ends came to 10 bases. This CDR3 region has 14 residues. CDR3 region: CASSLVLGNYEQYF. In DNA form, the CDR3 reads TGCGCCAGCAGCTTGGTGCTGGGAAACTACGAGCAGTACTTC.

The V call is TRBV20-1, the J call TRBJ2-4, with 11 bases matching TRBD2. The ends lost 6 bases at V and 8 bases at J; junction bases unmatched: 3. Germline CDR1 reads DFQATT; CDR2 reads SNEGSKA (reference sequence). The CDR3 runs 12 residues. The CDR3 reads CSAPTSGDIQYF. The CDR3, as DNA: TGCAGTGCCCCGACTAGCGGGGACATTCAGTACTTC.

As concerns this clonotype: A read error is possible here, since a much larger clone lies one base away. The CDR3 is CASSFRTSGATTDTQYF. The DNA of the CDR3 is TGTGCCAGCAGTTTTAGGACTAGCGGGGCGACTACAGATACGCAGTATTTT. The V gene is TRBV12-3 or TRBV12-4, the J gene TRBJ2-3, with 12 bases aligning to TRBD2. CDR3 size: 17 residues. V trimming: 3 bases; J trimming: 3 bases; junction bases outside the gene matches: 7.

J is TRBJ2-7 and V is TRBV28; TRBD1 aligns across 9 bases. Germline CDR1 and CDR2: MDHEN and SYDVKM. Unmatched junction bases numbered 9, after V lost 6 bases and J lost 0 bases. This CDR3 is built from 16 residues. The CDR3 DNA reads as TGTGCCAGCAGCCTCGCCGGGACAGGGAGCTCCTACGAGCAGTACTTC. As protein: CASSLAGTGSSYEQYF.

This clonotype was recorded only once. The rearrangement joins TRBV29-1 to TRBJ1-1; TRBD1 is a possible D gene (5 bases). The CDR3 extends over 13 amino acids. Per the germline V gene, CDR1 is SQVTM and CDR2 is ANQGSEA. Trimming removed 3 bases from V and 4 bases from J, with 12 bases in between. CDR3: CSVDLGGGTEAFF. The CDR3 DNA reads TGCAGCGTTGACTTGGGGGGTGGCACTGAAGCTTTCTTT.

As for this clonotype: A read error may account for a junction end that differs from germline. The chain combines TRBV11-1 with TRBJ2-3, with 9 bases that match TRBD2. The germline V gene has CDR1 SGHAT and CDR2 FQDESV (reference sequence). The CDR3 has 14 amino acids. The CDR3 DNA reads as TGTGCCAGCAGCCTAGCGGGACGGGTTAATACGCAGTATTTT. Protein product: CASSLAGRVNTQYF. The variable domain in full, completed from reference TRBV11-1 and TRBJ2-3, reads EAEVAQSPRYKITEKSQAVAFWCDPISGHATLYWYRQILGQGPELLVQFQDESVVDDSQLPKDRFSAERLKGVDSTLKIQPAELGDSAMYLCASSLAGRVNTQYFGPGTRLTVL.

This chain links TRBV24-1 with TRBJ2-1; TRBD2 might be the D (5 bases). The CDR3 has 13 amino acids. Trimming removed 4 bases at V and 14 bases at J, with 17 bases between. Germline CDR1 is KGHDR and CDR2 is SFDVKD. DNA of the CDR3: TGTGCCACCAGTGACTCTACCACTAGTAAGGAGTTCTTC. It encodes CATSDSTTSKEFF.

This rearrangement joins TRBV12-3 or TRBV12-4 to TRBJ2-5; D gene ambiguous. Between the trimmed V and J ends, which lost 3 bases and 11 bases, there was a span of 13 bases. This CDR3 is 12 amino acids long. The CDR3 bases are TGTGCCAGCAGTTTCAGCGTAGGTGAGCAGTACTTC. This translates into CASSFSVGEQYF.